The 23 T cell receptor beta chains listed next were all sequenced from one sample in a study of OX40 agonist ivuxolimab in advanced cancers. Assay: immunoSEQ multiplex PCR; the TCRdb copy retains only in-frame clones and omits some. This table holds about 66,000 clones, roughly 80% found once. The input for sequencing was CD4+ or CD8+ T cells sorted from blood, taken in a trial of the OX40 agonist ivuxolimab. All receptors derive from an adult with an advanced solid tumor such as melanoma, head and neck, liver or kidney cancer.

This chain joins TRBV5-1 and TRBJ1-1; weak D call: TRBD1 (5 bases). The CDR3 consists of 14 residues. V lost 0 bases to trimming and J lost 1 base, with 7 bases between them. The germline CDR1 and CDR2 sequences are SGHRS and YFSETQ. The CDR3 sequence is CASSLGTGNTEAFF. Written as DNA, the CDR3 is TGCGCCAGCAGCTTGGGTACAGGGAACACTGAAGCTTTCTTT.

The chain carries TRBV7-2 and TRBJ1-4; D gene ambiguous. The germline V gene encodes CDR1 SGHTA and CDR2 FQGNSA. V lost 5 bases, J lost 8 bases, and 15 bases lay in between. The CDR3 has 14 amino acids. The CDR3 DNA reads TGTGCCAGCAGCCAAGAAATTGGAAGGGAAAAACTGTTTTTT. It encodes CASSQEIGREKLFF.

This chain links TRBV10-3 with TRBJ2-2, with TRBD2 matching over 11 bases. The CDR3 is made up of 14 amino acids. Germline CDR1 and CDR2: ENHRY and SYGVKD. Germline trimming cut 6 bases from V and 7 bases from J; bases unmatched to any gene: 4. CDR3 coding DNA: TGTGCCATCAGGACTAGCGGGACTGACGGGGAGCTGTTTTTT. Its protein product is CAIRTSGTDGELFF.

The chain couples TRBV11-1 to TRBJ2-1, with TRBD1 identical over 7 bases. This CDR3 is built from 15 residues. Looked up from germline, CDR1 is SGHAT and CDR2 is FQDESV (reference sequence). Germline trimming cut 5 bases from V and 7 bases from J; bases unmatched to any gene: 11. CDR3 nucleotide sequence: TGTGCCAGCAGCGTCCGGGACAGCCTTTGGAATGAGCAGTTCTTC. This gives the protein CASSVRDSLWNEQFF.

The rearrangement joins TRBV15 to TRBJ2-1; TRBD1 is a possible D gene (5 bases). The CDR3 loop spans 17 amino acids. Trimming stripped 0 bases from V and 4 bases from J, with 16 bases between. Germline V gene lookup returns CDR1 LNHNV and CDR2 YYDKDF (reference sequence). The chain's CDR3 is CATSRELSRPGYNEQFF. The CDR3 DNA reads TGTGCCACCAGCAGAGAATTAAGTCGGCCAGGGTACAATGAGCAGTTCTTC.

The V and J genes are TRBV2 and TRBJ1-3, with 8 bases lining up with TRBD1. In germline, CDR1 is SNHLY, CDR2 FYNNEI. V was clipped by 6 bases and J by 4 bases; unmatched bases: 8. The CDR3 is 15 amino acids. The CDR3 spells CASRARQGSGNTIYF. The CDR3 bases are TGTGCCAGCAGGGCACGACAGGGGTCGGGAAACACCATATATTTT. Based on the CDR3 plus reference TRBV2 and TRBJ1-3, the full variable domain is EPEVTQTPSHQVTQMGQEVILRCVPISNHLYFYWYRQILGQKVEFLVSFYNNEISEKSEIFDDQFSVERPDGSNFTLKIRSTKLEDSAMYFCASRARQGSGNTIYFGEGSWLTVV.

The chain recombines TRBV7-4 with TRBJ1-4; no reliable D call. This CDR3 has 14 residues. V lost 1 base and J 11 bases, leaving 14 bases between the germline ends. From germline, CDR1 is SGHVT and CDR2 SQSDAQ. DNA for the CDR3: TGTGCCAGCAGCTTAGGGGGTGGGCTGGTGAAACTGTTTTTT. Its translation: CASSLGGGLVKLFF.

The DNA for the CDR3 is TGTGCCAGCAGTTGGGTAGGGTTCGAGCAGTACTTC. Its protein is CASSWVGFEQYF. This sequence joins TRBV5-8 and TRBJ2-7; D call uncertain. Germline values: CDR1 SGHTS, CDR2 YDEGEE. The CDR3 spans 12 residues. The V gene lost 5 bases and the J gene lost 6 bases, with 12 bases spanning the gap.

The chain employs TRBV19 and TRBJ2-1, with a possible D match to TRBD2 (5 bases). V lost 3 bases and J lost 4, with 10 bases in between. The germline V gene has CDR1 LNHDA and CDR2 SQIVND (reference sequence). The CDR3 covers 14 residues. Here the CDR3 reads CASSISPGYNEQFF. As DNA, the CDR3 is TGTGCCAGTAGTATTAGTCCGGGATACAATGAGCAGTTCTTC.

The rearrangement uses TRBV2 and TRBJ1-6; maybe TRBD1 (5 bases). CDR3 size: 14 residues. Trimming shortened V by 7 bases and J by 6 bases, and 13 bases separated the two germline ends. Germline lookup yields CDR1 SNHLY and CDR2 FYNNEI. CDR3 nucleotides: TGTGCCAGCAATCGGGTGGGGGTTAATTCACCCCTCCACTTT. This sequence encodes CASNRVGVNSPLHF. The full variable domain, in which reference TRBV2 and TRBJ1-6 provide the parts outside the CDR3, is EPEVTQTPSHQVTQMGQEVILRCVPISNHLYFYWYRQILGQKVEFLVSFYNNEISEKSEIFDDQFSVERPDGSNFTLKIRSTKLEDSAMYFCASNRVGVNSPLHFGNGTRLTVT.

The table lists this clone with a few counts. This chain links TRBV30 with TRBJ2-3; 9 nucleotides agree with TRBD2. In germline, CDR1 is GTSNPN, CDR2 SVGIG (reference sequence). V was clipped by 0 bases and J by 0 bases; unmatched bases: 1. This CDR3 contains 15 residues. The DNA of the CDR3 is TGTGCCTGGAGTGTCGCGGGAGGGAGCACAGATACGCAGTATTTT. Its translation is CAWSVAGGSTDTQYF.

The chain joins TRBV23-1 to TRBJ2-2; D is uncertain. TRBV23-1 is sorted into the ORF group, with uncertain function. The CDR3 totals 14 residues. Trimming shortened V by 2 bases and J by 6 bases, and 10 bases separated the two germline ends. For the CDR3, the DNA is TGCGCCAGCAGTCAACTTTCGGAGTCCGGGGAGCTGTTTTTT. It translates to CASSQLSESGELFF.

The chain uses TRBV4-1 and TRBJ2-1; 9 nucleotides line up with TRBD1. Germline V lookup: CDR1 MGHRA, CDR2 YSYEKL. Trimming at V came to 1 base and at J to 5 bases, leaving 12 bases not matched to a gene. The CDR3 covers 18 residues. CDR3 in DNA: TGCGCCAGCAGCCAAGCCCCGGGCGGGACAGGGAGGAACAATGAGCAGTTCTTC. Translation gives CASSQAPGGTGRNNEQFF.

The chain's CDR3 is CASGRQGVNIQYF. CDR3 sequence (DNA): TGTGCCAGCGGGCGACAGGGGGTCAACATTCAGTACTTC. The chain is built from TRBV28 and TRBJ2-4; 9 bases align to TRBD1. Unmatched junction bases numbered 6, after V lost 8 bases and J lost 7 bases. CDR3 length: 13 residues. From germline, CDR1 is MDHEN and CDR2 SYDVKM.

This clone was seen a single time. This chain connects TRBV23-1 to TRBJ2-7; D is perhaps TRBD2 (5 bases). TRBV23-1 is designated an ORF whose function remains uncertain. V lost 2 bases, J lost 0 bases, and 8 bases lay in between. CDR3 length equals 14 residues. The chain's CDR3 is CASSQRDLSYEQYV. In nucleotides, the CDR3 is TGCGCCAGCAGTCAACGGGATCTCTCCTACGAGCAGTACGTC.

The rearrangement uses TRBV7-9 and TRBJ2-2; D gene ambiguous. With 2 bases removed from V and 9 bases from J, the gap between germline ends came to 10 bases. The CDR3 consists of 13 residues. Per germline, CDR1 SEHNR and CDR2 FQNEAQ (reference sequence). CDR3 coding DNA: TGTGCCAGCAGCTTAAATCAGCCCTGGGAGCTGTTTTTT. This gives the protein CASSLNQPWELFF.

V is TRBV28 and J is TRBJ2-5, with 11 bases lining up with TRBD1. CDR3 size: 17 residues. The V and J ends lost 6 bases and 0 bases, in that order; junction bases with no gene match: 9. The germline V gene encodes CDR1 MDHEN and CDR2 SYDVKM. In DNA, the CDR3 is TGTGCCAGCAGCAAAAATCCGGGACAGGGGGACCAAGAGACCCAGTACTTC. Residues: CASSKNPGQGDQETQYF.

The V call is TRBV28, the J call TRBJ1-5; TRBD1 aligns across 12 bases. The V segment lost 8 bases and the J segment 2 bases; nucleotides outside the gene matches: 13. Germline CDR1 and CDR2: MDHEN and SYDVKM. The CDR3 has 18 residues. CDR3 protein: CASQNTPGQGARNQPQHF. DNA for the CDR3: TGTGCCAGCCAAAATACACCGGGACAGGGGGCTCGCAATCAGCCCCAGCATTTT.

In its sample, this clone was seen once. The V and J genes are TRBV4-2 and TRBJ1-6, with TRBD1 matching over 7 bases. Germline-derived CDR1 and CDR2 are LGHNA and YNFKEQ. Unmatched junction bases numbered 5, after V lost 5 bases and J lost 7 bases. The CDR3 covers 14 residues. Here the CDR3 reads CASSSRQGNSPLHF. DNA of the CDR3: TGTGCCAGCAGCTCAAGACAGGGAAATTCACCCCTCCACTTT.

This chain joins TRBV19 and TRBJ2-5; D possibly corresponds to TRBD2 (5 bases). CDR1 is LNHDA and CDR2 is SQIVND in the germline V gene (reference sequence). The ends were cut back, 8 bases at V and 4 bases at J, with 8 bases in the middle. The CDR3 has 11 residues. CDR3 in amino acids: CASAEGETQYF. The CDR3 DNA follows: TGTGCCAGTGCTGAGGGAGAGACCCAGTACTTC.

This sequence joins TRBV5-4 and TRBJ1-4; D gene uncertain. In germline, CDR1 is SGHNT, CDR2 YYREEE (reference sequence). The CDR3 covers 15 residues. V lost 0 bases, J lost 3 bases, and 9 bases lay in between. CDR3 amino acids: CASSLASSANEKLFF. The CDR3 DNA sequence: TGTGCCAGCAGCTTGGCTAGTTCGGCTAATGAAAAACTGTTTTTT.

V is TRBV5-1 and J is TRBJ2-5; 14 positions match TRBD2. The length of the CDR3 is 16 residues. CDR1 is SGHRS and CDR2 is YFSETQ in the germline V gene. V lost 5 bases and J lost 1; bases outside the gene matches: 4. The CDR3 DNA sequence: TGCGCCAGCAGTCGGACTAGCGGGGGGTTCCAAGAGACCCAGTACTTC. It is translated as CASSRTSGGFQETQYF.

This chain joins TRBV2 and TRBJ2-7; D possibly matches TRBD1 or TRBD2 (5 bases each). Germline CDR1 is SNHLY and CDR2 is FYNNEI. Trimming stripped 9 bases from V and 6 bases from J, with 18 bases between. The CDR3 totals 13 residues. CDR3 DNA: TGTGCCAGTACCGGACTCTCCGGGACCGAGCAGTACTTC. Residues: CASTGLSGTEQYF.